The 20 T cell receptor beta chains listed next were all sequenced from one sample in a study of blood T cell repertoires in COVID-19. This table comes from immunoSEQ multiplex PCR, and its TCRdb copy is limited to in-frame clones, with some not included. Of 170,000 or so clones listed, roughly 90% are singletons. The sequenced sample consisted of peripheral blood. The receptors shown here come from a middle-aged man with acute or convalescent COVID-19.

This clone is a singleton in its sample. V gene TRBV2 combines with J gene TRBJ1-3, with D maybe TRBD1 (6 bases). The CDR3 has 13 amino acids. V was pared by 4 bases and J by 6 bases, with 10 bases between. The germline V gene encodes CDR1 SNHLY and CDR2 FYNNEI. CDR3 DNA: TGTGCCAGCAGTGGGGCAGGGGAAAACACCATATATTTT. The encoded protein is CASSGAGENTIYF.

V gene TRBV27 combines with J gene TRBJ2-3, with D uncertain. The CDR3 has 12 amino acids. V lost 5 bases, J lost 2 bases, and 5 bases lay in between. Per the germline V gene, CDR1 is MNHEY and CDR2 is SMNVEV (reference sequence). CDR3 in DNA: TGTGCCAGCAGTCCTACCACAGATACGCAGTATTTT. It translates to CASSPTTDTQYF.

The CDR3 here is CASSLIGSGANVLTF. The CDR3, as DNA: TGTGCCAGCAGCCTGATCGGCTCTGGGGCCAACGTCCTGACTTTC. This sequence joins TRBV9 and TRBJ2-6; D is unclear. The germline V gene encodes CDR1 SGDLS and CDR2 YYNGEE. Trimming shortened V by 4 bases and J by 0 bases, and 8 bases separated the two germline ends. The CDR3 runs 15 residues.

This clone appeared a few times. CDR3 coding DNA: TGTGCCAGCAGTTTCGGCGGGATAAGCTTTACTTTCTTT. Its protein is CASSFGGISFTFF. The rearrangement links TRBV12-3 or TRBV12-4 to TRBJ1-1; D call uncertain. Trimming stripped 3 bases from V and 12 bases from J, with 17 bases between. CDR3 length: 13 residues.

The V and J genes are TRBV27 and TRBJ2-1, with 10 positions matching TRBD1. With 8 bases clipped from V and 5 bases from J, the junction kept 12 bases outside the gene matches. From germline, CDR1 is MNHEY and CDR2 SMNVEV (reference sequence). This CDR3 is 16 amino acids long. CDR3 sequence (DNA): TGTGCCAGCCTTCCCGGTGTAGGGACAGGGGACAATGAGCAGTTCTTC. This encodes CASLPGVGTGDNEQFF.

CDR3 amino acids: CASSLGQSKNYEQYF. DNA for the CDR3: TGTGCCAGCAGCTTAGGGCAGTCAAAAAACTACGAGCAGTACTTC. The V and J genes are TRBV11-1 and TRBJ2-7; no definite D call. The CDR3 has 15 amino acids. Germline CDR1 SGHAT, CDR2 FQDESV (reference sequence). V lost 1 base and J lost 3, with 13 bases in between.

V usage is TRBV6-5 and J usage is TRBJ2-2; 11 nucleotides agree with TRBD1. This CDR3 region has 16 residues. Germline values: CDR1 MNHEY, CDR2 SVGAGI. Germline trimming cut 2 bases from V and 7 bases from J; bases unmatched to any gene: 6. CDR3 amino acids: CASSYLRTGGIGELFF. The CDR3 DNA reads as TGTGCCAGCAGTTACCTACGGACAGGGGGCATCGGGGAGCTGTTTTTT.

This sequence joins TRBV6-2 or TRBV6-3 and TRBJ2-2; TRBD1 might be the D (5 bases). The CDR3 is 14 amino acids. The germline gives CDR1 MNHEY, CDR2 SVGEGT. V was cut by 0 bases and J by 5 bases, with 7 bases left in between. DNA of the CDR3: TGTGCCAGCAGTTACTCGCGACAGACCGGGGAGCTGTTTTTT. Translation: CASSYSRQTGELFF.

The CDR3 coding sequence is TGTGCCAGCAGTTTCCGGGTCAACTACGAGCAGTACTTC. Translation: CASSFRVNYEQYF. J is TRBJ2-7 and V is TRBV6-5, with D uncertain. The germline V gene encodes CDR1 MNHEY and CDR2 SVGAGI. The CDR3 extends over 13 amino acids. V lost 4 bases and J 3 bases, leaving 10 bases between the germline ends.

The V and J genes are TRBV19 and TRBJ1-2; possible D gene TRBD1, 5 bases. Trimming took off 4 bases at V and 7 bases at J, with 19 bases between the two ends. This CDR3 is built from 15 residues. The germline gives CDR1 LNHDA, CDR2 SQIVND (reference sequence). CDR3 loop: CASSTSSGQDRGYTF. Written as DNA, the CDR3 is TGTGCCAGTAGTACCAGCTCAGGGCAGGATCGTGGCTACACCTTC.

The chain employs TRBV16 and TRBJ1-6, with TRBD1 identical over 7 bases. The V and J ends lost 0 bases and 0 bases, in that order; junction bases with no gene match: 8. This CDR3 contains 19 residues. Per the germline V gene, CDR1 is KGHSY and CDR2 is FQNENV. CDR3 residues: CASSQSSLRGVSYNSPLHF. CDR3 coding DNA: TGTGCCAGCAGCCAATCATCCCTCAGGGGGGTCTCCTATAATTCACCCCTCCACTTT.

The table lists this clone with a few counts. This rearrangement joins TRBV6-2 or TRBV6-3 to TRBJ1-5; 7 bases are shared with TRBD1. Germline trimming cut 5 bases from V and 3 bases from J; bases unmatched to any gene: 16. This CDR3 has 18 residues. CDR1 is MNHEY, CDR2 SVGEGT, per germline. The CDR3 region is CASSDRDRQRLTNQPQHF. The CDR3 DNA sequence: TGTGCCAGCAGTGACCGGGACAGACAAAGGTTGACCAATCAGCCCCAGCATTTT.

The gene calls are TRBV7-2 and TRBJ2-7, with TRBD2 matching 11 bases. Unmatched junction bases numbered 3, after V lost 2 bases and J lost 6 bases. In germline, CDR1 is SGHTA, CDR2 FQGNSA. The CDR3 covers 14 residues. CDR3 bases: TGTGCCAGCAGCTTACCGGGACTAGCGGCCGAGCAGTACTTC. Translation: CASSLPGLAAEQYF.

The chain links TRBV4-3 to TRBJ1-5, with a tentative D call TRBD1 (6 bases). This CDR3 has 17 residues. Between the trimmed V and J ends, which lost 1 base and 5 bases, there was a span of 18 bases. From germline, CDR1 is LGHNA and CDR2 YSLEER. This CDR3 reads CASSQGTAAGVDQPQHF. The CDR3 DNA reads TGCGCCAGCAGCCAAGGTACTGCGGCAGGGGTGGATCAGCCCCAGCATTTT.

The rearrangement uses TRBV9 and TRBJ2-1; TRBD2 agrees at 10 bases. CDR3 length equals 15 residues. The trim removed 3 bases at V and 9 bases at J, leaving 9 bases unmatched. Germline assignment: CDR1 SGDLS and CDR2 YYNGEE. The CDR3 bases are TGTGCCAGCAGCGCCAAGCTAGCGGGAGTACGTGAGCAGTTCTTC. Amino acid sequence: CASSAKLAGVREQFF.

V usage is TRBV30 and J usage is TRBJ1-1, with 11 bases matching TRBD1. From germline, CDR1 is GTSNPN and CDR2 SVGIG (reference sequence). With 3 bases clipped from V and 8 bases from J, the junction kept 8 bases outside the gene matches. There are 14 residues in the CDR3. DNA for the CDR3: TGTGCCTGGAGGGAATACGGACAGGGGGCAGAAGCTTTCTTT. It yields the protein CAWREYGQGAEAFF.

The J gene is TRBJ2-1, the V gene TRBV27; the D is unclear. The V gene's germline CDR1 is MNHEY and CDR2 SMNVEV (reference sequence). This CDR3 is 12 amino acids long. V lost 3 bases to trimming and J lost 10 bases, with 10 bases between them. CDR3 sequence reads: CASSFFPSEQFF. CDR3 DNA sequence: TGTGCCAGCAGTTTTTTCCCTTCCGAGCAGTTCTTC.

This clone showed up just once. The chain combines TRBV6-5 with TRBJ2-5; no clear D gene. This CDR3 is 12 amino acids long. Per the germline V gene, CDR1 is MNHEY and CDR2 is SVGAGI. Trimming left V 5 bases short and J 3 bases short, with 7 bases between. CDR3 nucleotides: TGTGCCAGCAGTCGTAGAAAAGAGACCCAGTACTTC. Its protein is CASSRRKETQYF.

The V gene is TRBV10-3, the J gene TRBJ1-6; D is undetermined. CDR3 size: 17 residues. Between the trimmed V and J ends, which lost 0 bases and 7 bases, there was a span of 16 bases. Germline assignment: CDR1 ENHRY and CDR2 SYGVKD. The DNA for the CDR3 is TGTGCCATCAGTGAGTCGATTTTTGCGAAAGAGAATTCACCCCTCCACTTT. This gives the protein CAISESIFAKENSPLHF.

The V gene is TRBV19, the J gene TRBJ2-1; TRBD2 agrees at 7 bases. The CDR3 is 14 residues long. V shed 4 bases and J 0 bases; nucleotides not matched to a gene: 0. Germline V gene lookup returns CDR1 LNHDA and CDR2 SQIVND (reference sequence). CDR3 in DNA: TGTGCCAGTAGTAGCGGGAGCTCCTACAATGAGCAGTTCTTC. Protein product: CASSSGSSYNEQFF. The whole variable domain, filled in from reference TRBV19 and TRBJ2-1, reads DGGITQSPKYLFRKEGQNVTLSCEQNLNHDAMYWYRQDPGQGLRLIYYSQIVNDFQKGDIAEGYSVSREKKESFPLTVTSAQKNPTAFYLCASSSGSSYNEQFFGPGTRLTVL.